This TCR beta chain was sequenced for a study of T cell responses to AZD1222 COVID-19 vaccine. The CDR3 contains 11 residues. Deletions cut 5 bases from V and 5 bases from J, with 7 bases between. Germline V CDR1 and CDR2: SGHRS, YFSETQ. Measured with immunoSEQ multiplex PCR; TCRdb has only the in-frame clones, and not every one. The sample has some 130,000 clones, roughly 90% seen once. The V gene is TRBV5-1, the J gene TRBJ2-5; a weak D match, TRBD1 (5 bases). The source is an adult who received the AZD1222 COVID-19 vaccine. The starting material was peripheral blood, obtained 28 days after the second AZD1222 dose. CDR3 sequence: CASSKGETQYF. DNA of the CDR3: TGCGCCAGCAGTAAGGGGGAGACCCAGTACTTC.